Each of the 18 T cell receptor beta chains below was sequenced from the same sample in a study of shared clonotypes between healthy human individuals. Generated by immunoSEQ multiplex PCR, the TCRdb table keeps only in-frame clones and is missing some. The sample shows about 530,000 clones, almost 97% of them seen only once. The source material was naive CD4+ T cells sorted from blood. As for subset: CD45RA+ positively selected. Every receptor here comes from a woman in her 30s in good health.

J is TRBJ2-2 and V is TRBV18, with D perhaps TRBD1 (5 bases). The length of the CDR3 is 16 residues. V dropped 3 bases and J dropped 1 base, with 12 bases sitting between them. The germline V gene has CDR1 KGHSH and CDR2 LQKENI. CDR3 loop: CASSPNAGLNTGELFF. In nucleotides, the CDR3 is TGTGCCAGCTCACCTAACGCAGGGTTGAACACCGGGGAGCTGTTTTTT.

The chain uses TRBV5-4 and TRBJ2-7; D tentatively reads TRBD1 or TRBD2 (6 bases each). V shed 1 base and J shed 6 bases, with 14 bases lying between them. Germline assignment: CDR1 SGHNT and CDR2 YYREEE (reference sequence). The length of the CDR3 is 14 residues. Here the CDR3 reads CASSLRGRGAEQYF. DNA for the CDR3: TGTGCCAGCAGCTTGAGGGGTAGGGGGGCCGAGCAGTACTTC.

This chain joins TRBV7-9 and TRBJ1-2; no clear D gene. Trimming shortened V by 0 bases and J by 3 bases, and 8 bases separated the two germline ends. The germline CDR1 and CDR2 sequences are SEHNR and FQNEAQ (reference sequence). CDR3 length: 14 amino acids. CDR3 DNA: TGTGCCAGCAGCTTAGCAGGCAAGGACTATGGCTACACCTTC. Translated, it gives CASSLAGKDYGYTF.

For the CDR3, the DNA is TGTGCCAGCAGCTTAACCAAACCGGGGTACAATGAGCAGTTCTTC. Its protein product is CASSLTKPGYNEQFF. This sequence joins TRBV7-3 and TRBJ2-1, with a possible D match to TRBD2 (5 bases). This CDR3 is built from 15 residues. Germline loops: CDR1 SGHTA, CDR2 FQGTGA. V lost 0 bases to trimming and J lost 4 bases, with 10 bases between them.

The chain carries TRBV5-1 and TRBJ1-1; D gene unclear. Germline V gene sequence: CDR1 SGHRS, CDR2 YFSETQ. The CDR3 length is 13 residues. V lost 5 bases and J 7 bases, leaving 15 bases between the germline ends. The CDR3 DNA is TGCGCCAGCAGACTTACGGAATCCGGTGAAGCTTTCTTT. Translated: CASRLTESGEAFF.

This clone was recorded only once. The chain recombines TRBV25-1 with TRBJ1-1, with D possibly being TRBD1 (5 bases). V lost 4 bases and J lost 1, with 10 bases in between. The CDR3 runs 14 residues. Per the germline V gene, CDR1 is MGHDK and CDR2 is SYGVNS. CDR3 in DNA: TGTGCCAGCAGTGCCCCGAGGGGGAACACTGAAGCTTTCTTT. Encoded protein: CASSAPRGNTEAFF.

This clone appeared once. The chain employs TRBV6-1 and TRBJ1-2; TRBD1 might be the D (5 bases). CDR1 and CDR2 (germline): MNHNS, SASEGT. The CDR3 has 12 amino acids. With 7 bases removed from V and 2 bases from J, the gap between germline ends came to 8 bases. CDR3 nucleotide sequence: TGTGCCAGCATTTCAGGGAACTATGGCTACACCTTC. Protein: CASISGNYGYTF.

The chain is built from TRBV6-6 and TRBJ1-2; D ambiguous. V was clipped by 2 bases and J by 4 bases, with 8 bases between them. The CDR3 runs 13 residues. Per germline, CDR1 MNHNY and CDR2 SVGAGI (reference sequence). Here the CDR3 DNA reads TGTGCCAGCAGTTACGGGCTACGCTATGGCTACACCTTC. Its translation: CASSYGLRYGYTF.

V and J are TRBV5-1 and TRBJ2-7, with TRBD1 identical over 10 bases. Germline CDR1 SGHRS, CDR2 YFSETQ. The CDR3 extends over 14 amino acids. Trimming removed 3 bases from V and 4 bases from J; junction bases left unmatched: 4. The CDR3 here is CASSSSGQGYEQYF. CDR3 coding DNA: TGCGCCAGCAGCTCCTCGGGACAGGGGTACGAGCAGTACTTC.

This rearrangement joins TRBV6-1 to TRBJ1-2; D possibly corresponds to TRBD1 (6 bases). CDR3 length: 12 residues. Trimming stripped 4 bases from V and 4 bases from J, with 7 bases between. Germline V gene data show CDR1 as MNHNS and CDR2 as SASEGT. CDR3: CASSVGGYGYTF. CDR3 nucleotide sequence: TGTGCCAGCAGTGTAGGGGGCTATGGCTACACCTTC.

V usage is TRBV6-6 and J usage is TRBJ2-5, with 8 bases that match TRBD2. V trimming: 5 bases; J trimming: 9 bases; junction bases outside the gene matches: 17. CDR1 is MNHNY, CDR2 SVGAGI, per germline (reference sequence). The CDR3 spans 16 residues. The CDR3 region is CASSPLASGPSEPQYF. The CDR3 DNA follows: TGTGCCAGCAGTCCCCTCGCTAGCGGGCCTTCCGAGCCCCAGTACTTC.

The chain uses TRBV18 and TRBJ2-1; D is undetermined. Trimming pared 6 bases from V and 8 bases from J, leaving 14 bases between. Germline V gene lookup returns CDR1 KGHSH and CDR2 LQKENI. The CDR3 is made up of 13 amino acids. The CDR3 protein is CASSPDLKDEQFF. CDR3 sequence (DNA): TGTGCCAGCTCCCCTGATCTAAAGGATGAGCAGTTCTTC.

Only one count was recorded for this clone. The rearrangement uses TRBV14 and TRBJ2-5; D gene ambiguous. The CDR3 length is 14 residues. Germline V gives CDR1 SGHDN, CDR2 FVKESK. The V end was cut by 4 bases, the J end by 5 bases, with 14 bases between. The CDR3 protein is CASSRLSMSETQYF. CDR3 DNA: TGTGCCAGCAGCCGCTTATCCATGAGTGAGACCCAGTACTTC.

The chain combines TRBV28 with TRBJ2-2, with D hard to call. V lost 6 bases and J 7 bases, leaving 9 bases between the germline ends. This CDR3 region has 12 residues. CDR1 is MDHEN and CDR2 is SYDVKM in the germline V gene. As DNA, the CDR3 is TGTGCCAGCAGGGGGAACGGCGGGGAGCTGTTTTTT. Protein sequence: CASRGNGGELFF.

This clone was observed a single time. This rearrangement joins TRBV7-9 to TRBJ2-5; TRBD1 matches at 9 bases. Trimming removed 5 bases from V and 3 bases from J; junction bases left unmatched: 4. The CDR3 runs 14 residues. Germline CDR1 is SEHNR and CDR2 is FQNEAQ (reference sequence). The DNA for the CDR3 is TGTGCCAGCAGCATTCGACAGGGGGAAGAGACCCAGTACTTC. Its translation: CASSIRQGEETQYF.

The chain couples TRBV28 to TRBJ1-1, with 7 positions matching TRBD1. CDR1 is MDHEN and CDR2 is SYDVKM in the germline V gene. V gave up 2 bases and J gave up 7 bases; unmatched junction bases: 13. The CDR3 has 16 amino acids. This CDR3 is CASSLGFRQGRNEAFF. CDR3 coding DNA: TGTGCCAGCAGTTTAGGCTTTCGACAGGGACGCAATGAAGCTTTCTTT.

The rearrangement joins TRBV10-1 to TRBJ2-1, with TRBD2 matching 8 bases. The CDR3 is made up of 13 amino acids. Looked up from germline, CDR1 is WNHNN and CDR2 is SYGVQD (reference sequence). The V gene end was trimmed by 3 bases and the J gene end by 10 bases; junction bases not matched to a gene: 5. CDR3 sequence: CASSESGSREQFF. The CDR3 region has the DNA TGCGCCAGCAGTGAAAGCGGGAGTCGGGAGCAGTTCTTC.

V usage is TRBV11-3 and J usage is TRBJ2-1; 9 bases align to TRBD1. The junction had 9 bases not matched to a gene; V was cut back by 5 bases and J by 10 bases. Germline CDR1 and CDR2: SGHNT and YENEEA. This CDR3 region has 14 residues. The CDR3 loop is CASSPDRGRKEQFF. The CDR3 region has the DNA TGTGCCAGCAGCCCGGACAGGGGCCGCAAGGAGCAGTTCTTC.